These 23 T cell receptor beta chains were all obtained from the same sample, sequenced in a study of blood T cell repertoires in COVID-19 (dated by TCRdb to the early 2020s). Receptors were amplified or captured by the immunoSEQ multiplex PCR assay. In TCRdb, the immuneACCESS table is reduced to in-frame sequences with V and J assigned. These tables do not hold every clone; where another copy was compared, an unresolved V gene accounts for under half, and the others remain unexplained. Across this sample there are roughly 280,000 clones, with around 87% seen only once. Of the sample, around 3.6% is held by the ten largest clones. The specimen sequenced was peripheral blood. These receptor sequences come from a man aged 18 to 35 with active or convalescent COVID-19.

The CDR3 is CASRVRSGHTEAFF. The CDR3 DNA reads TGTGCCAGCAGGGTCCGGAGCGGGCACACTGAAGCTTTCTTT. This chain joins TRBV2 and TRBJ1-1; D not resolved. The length of the CDR3 is 14 residues. Germline V gene data show CDR1 as SNHLY and CDR2 as FYNNEI. Trimming removed 6 bases at V and 3 bases at J, with 14 bases between.

The rearrangement joins TRBV30 to TRBJ1-3; maybe TRBD1 (6 bases). Germline V gene lookup returns CDR1 GTSNPN and CDR2 SVGIG (reference sequence). This CDR3 has 14 amino acids. Trimming removed 0 bases at V and 4 bases at J, with 10 bases between. The CDR3, as DNA: TGTGCCTGGAGTGTACAGGGACACGGAAACACCATATATTTT. Amino acids: CAWSVQGHGNTIYF.

The chain recombines TRBV3-1 (or the pseudogene TRBV3-2) with TRBJ2-2; possible D gene TRBD2, 5 bases. CDR1 and CDR2 from the germline V gene are LGHDT and YNNKEL (reference sequence). This CDR3 is 14 amino acids long. With 5 bases removed from V and 7 bases from J, the gap between germline ends came to 14 bases. The CDR3 is CASSSRGGDGELFF. The CDR3 nucleotides read TGTGCCAGCAGCTCTAGAGGAGGCGACGGGGAGCTGTTTTTT.

This clone has just a few counts. The chain employs TRBV2 and TRBJ1-2; the D is unclear. Per germline, CDR1 SNHLY and CDR2 FYNNEI. Trimming pared 6 bases from V and 8 bases from J, leaving 16 bases between. CDR3 length: 13 amino acids. The CDR3 DNA sequence: TGTGCCAGCAGCGCCTTTGGGCAATGGGGCTACACCTTC. Translation: CASSAFGQWGYTF.

V and J are TRBV7-3 and TRBJ2-3; 9 positions agree with TRBD2. This CDR3 spans 17 amino acids. The junction had 9 bases not matched to a gene; V was cut back by 0 bases and J by 5 bases. The V gene's germline CDR1 is SGHTA and CDR2 FQGTGA. CDR3 residues: CASSLTAASGARDTQYF. For the CDR3, the DNA is TGTGCCAGCAGCTTAACTGCGGCTAGCGGGGCTCGAGATACGCAGTATTTT.

The rearrangement links TRBV7-2 to TRBJ2-2; maybe TRBD2 (5 bases). Germline V gene lookup returns CDR1 SGHTA and CDR2 FQGNSA. CDR3 length equals 13 residues. V was cut by 5 bases and J by 6 bases, with 10 bases left in between. In DNA form, the CDR3 reads TGTGCCAGCAGCCGGGATTCCCCCGGGGAGCTGTTTTTT. This sequence encodes CASSRDSPGELFF.

This chain links TRBV6-4 with TRBJ2-2; TRBD1 might be the D (5 bases). Trimming pared 5 bases from V and 3 bases from J, leaving 10 bases between. This CDR3 has 14 residues. Looked up from germline, CDR1 is MRHNA and CDR2 is SNTAGT. In DNA form, the CDR3 reads TGTGCCAGCAGTCCCCAGGGTTACACCGGGGAGCTGTTTTTT. The encoded protein is CASSPQGYTGELFF.

The rearrangement links TRBV7-2 to TRBJ2-5, with 7 bases matching TRBD1. The germline V gene has CDR1 SGHTA and CDR2 FQGNSA. There are 14 residues in the CDR3. J gave up 7 bases and V 5 bases, and 10 bases lay outside the gene matches. Here the CDR3 DNA reads TGTGCCAGCAGCCTTTCCGGGACAGAGGCGACCCAGTACTTC. This encodes CASSLSGTEATQYF.

J is TRBJ2-5 and V is TRBV28; 8 nucleotides align to TRBD2. The V gene end was trimmed by 5 bases and the J gene end by 4 bases; junction bases not matched to a gene: 15. CDR1 and CDR2 (germline): MDHEN, SYDVKM. CDR3 size: 17 residues. CDR3: CASSPPIGAGGPETQYF. In DNA, the CDR3 is TGTGCCAGCAGTCCTCCCATAGGGGCGGGGGGCCCAGAGACCCAGTACTTC.

The gene calls are TRBV6-5 and TRBJ2-5, with D perhaps matching TRBD2 (5 bases). Germline assignment: CDR1 MNHEY and CDR2 SVGAGI. V lost 8 bases and J lost 5, with 15 bases in between. The CDR3 totals 13 residues. The CDR3 loop reads CASLDEGYETQYF. The CDR3 DNA reads as TGTGCCAGCCTGGATGAGGGCTACGAGACCCAGTACTTC.

A single count supports this clone. The chain combines TRBV2 with TRBJ2-3; D is perhaps TRBD1 (6 bases). This CDR3 contains 17 residues. In germline, CDR1 is SNHLY, CDR2 FYNNEI. V was cut by 6 bases and J by 0 bases, with 19 bases left in between. Here the CDR3 DNA reads TGTGCCAGCAGGGATGCGACCGGGACAAGGAGCACAGATACGCAGTATTTT. This encodes CASRDATGTRSTDTQYF. Based on the CDR3 plus reference TRBV2 and TRBJ2-3, the full variable domain is EPEVTQTPSHQVTQMGQEVILRCVPISNHLYFYWYRQILGQKVEFLVSFYNNEISEKSEIFDDQFSVERPDGSNFTLKIRSTKLEDSAMYFCASRDATGTRSTDTQYFGPGTRLTVL.

This chain links TRBV25-1 with TRBJ1-2; 9 positions agree with TRBD1. The CDR3 runs to 13 residues. Germline V gene lookup returns CDR1 MGHDK and CDR2 SYGVNS. The ends lost 8 bases at V and 8 bases at J; junction bases unmatched: 9. The CDR3 reads CASGKGQGGGYTF. DNA for the CDR3: TGTGCCAGCGGAAAGGGACAGGGCGGAGGCTACACCTTC.

The genes are TRBV28 and TRBJ1-1, with no clear D. Germline V lookup: CDR1 MDHEN, CDR2 SYDVKM. Trimming stripped 3 bases from V and 3 bases from J, with 11 bases between. This CDR3 is 14 amino acids long. CDR3 protein: CASSLGEVYTEAFF. The CDR3 DNA is TGTGCCAGCAGTTTGGGAGAGGTTTACACTGAAGCTTTCTTT.

The chain employs TRBV19 and TRBJ1-2; D not certain. This CDR3 has 15 residues. The V gene's germline CDR1 is LNHDA and CDR2 SQIVND (reference sequence). Trimming pared 5 bases from V and 1 base from J, leaving 14 bases between. CDR3 region: CASSLSQALNYGYTF. For the CDR3, the DNA is TGTGCCAGTAGTCTATCGCAGGCCCTTAACTATGGCTACACCTTC.

The V and J genes are TRBV7-8 and TRBJ2-6; 12 nucleotides align to TRBD1. The germline gives CDR1 SGHVS, CDR2 FQNEAQ. The CDR3 runs to 18 residues. V was clipped by 5 bases and J by 0 bases; unmatched bases: 5. The CDR3 protein is CASSPGQGAVSGANVLTF. As DNA, the CDR3 is TGTGCCAGCAGCCCGGGACAGGGGGCGGTCTCTGGGGCCAACGTCCTGACTTTC.

This clone was detected once. The gene calls are TRBV18 and TRBJ2-7; D remains ambiguous. This CDR3 comprises 14 residues. V dropped 6 bases and J dropped 4 bases, with 16 bases sitting between them. Germline loops: CDR1 KGHSH, CDR2 LQKENI. CDR3 loop: CASSLGQAQYEQYF. CDR3 bases: TGTGCCAGCTCCCTTGGCCAGGCCCAATACGAGCAGTACTTC.

This clone was recorded once. This chain links TRBV3-1 (or the pseudogene TRBV3-2) with TRBJ1-1, with a tentative D call TRBD1 (5 bases). V was shortened by 8 bases and J by 0 bases, with 13 bases between the two germline ends. Germline V gene sequence: CDR1 LGHDT, CDR2 YNNKEL (reference sequence). The CDR3 contains 14 residues. The CDR3 protein is CASRDYYMNTEAFF. CDR3 nucleotide sequence: TGTGCCAGCCGGGACTATTATATGAACACTGAAGCTTTCTTT.

J is TRBJ2-7 and V is TRBV4-1; 7 positions match TRBD1. The length of the CDR3 is 16 residues. Germline assignment: CDR1 MGHRA and CDR2 YSYEKL. The trim removed 0 bases at V and 2 bases at J, leaving 7 bases unmatched. CDR3 DNA sequence: TGCGCCAGCAGCCAAGAGTCAATGGGACAGACCTACGAGCAGTACTTC. Protein: CASSQESMGQTYEQYF.

This chain links TRBV27 with TRBJ2-3; 9 nucleotides line up with TRBD1. The J segment lost 3 bases and the V segment lost 6 bases, leaving 10 bases of the junction unmatched. Germline CDR1 MNHEY, CDR2 SMNVEV (reference sequence). This CDR3 is built from 16 residues. As DNA, the CDR3 is TGTGCCAGCAGGAAATGGACCGGGACAGGGACAGATACGCAGTATTTT. This gives the protein CASRKWTGTGTDTQYF.

This clone was recorded once. The chain has TRBV24-1 and TRBJ2-1, with a tentative D call TRBD2 (6 bases). This CDR3 region has 13 residues. Trimming took 3 bases from V and 15 from J, leaving 17 bases between them. Germline lookup yields CDR1 KGHDR and CDR2 SFDVKD. Here the CDR3 DNA reads TGTGCCACCAGTGATGGCACTAGCTCGAGAGGGTTCTTC. It specifies CATSDGTSSRGFF.

The chain employs TRBV5-4 and TRBJ2-5; TRBD2 matches 10 bases. The CDR3 has 14 amino acids. The V gene's germline CDR1 is SGHNT and CDR2 YYREEE (reference sequence). With 3 bases clipped from V and 5 bases from J, the junction kept 4 bases outside the gene matches. The CDR3 region is CASSSGLAEETQYF. Written as DNA, the CDR3 is TGTGCCAGCAGCTCCGGACTAGCGGAGGAGACCCAGTACTTC.

This clone was recorded only once. The rearrangement uses TRBV30 and TRBJ1-5; possibly TRBD1 for D (5 bases). Trimming removed 5 bases from V and 1 base from J, with 15 bases in between. The CDR3 has 15 residues. Germline values: CDR1 GTSNPN, CDR2 SVGIG (reference sequence). The CDR3: CAWAGRTTSNQPQHF. CDR3 nucleotides: TGTGCCTGGGCAGGTAGGACAACCAGCAATCAGCCCCAGCATTTT.

The rearrangement uses TRBV6-5 and TRBJ1-6, with TRBD1 matching 7 bases. CDR3 length: 15 amino acids. V lost 6 bases to trimming and J lost 10 bases; unmatched junction nucleotides: 12. CDR1 is MNHEY and CDR2 is SVGAGI in the germline V gene. The CDR3 sequence: CASRYRQGIGSPLHF. The CDR3 nucleotides are TGTGCCAGCAGATACCGACAGGGTATAGGCTCACCCCTCCACTTT.